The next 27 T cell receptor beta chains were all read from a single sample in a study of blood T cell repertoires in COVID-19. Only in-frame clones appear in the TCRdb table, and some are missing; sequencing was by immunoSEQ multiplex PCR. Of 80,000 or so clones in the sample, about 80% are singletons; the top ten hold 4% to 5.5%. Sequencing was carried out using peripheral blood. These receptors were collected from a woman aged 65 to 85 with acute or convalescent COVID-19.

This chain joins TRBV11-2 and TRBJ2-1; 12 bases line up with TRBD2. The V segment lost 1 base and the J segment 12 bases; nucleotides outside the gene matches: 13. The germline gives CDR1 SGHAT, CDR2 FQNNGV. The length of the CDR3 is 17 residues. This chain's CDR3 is CASSLGTLAGGSLGQFF. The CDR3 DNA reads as TGTGCCAGCAGCTTAGGAACCCTAGCGGGGGGGTCGCTAGGGCAGTTCTTC.

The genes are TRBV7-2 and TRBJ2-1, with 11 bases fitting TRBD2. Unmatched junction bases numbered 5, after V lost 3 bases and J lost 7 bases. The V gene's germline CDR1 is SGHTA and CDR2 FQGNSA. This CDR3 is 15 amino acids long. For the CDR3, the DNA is TGTGCCAGCAGCTTTAGCGGGGGGGCCCAAAATGAGCAGTTCTTC. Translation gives CASSFSGGAQNEQFF.

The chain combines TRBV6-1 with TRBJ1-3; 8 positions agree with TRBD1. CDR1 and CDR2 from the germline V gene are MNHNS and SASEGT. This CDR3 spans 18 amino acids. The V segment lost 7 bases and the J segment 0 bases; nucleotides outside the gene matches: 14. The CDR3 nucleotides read TGTGCCAGCACTGACCGGGACAGGACCGACTTCTCTGGAAACACCATATATTTT. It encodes CASTDRDRTDFSGNTIYF.

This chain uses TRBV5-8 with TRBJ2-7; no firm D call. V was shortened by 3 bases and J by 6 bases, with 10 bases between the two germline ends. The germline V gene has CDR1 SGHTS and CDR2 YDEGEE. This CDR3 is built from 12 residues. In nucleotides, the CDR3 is TGTGCCAGCAGCTCTGGTACAGTCGAGCAGTACTTC. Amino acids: CASSSGTVEQYF.

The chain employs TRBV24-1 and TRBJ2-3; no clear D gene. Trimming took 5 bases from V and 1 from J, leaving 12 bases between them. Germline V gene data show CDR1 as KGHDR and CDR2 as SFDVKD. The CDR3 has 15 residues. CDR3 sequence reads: CATSVGGTGTDTQYF. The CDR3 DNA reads TGTGCCACCAGTGTAGGCGGAACTGGCACAGATACGCAGTATTTT.

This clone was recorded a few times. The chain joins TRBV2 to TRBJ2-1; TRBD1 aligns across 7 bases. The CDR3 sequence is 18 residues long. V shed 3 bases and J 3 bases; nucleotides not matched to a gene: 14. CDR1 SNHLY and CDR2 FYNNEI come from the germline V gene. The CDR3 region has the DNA TGTGCCAGCAGTGACGGGCCAGGGGGACCCACCAACTACAATGAGCAGTTCTTC. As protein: CASSDGPGGPTNYNEQFF.

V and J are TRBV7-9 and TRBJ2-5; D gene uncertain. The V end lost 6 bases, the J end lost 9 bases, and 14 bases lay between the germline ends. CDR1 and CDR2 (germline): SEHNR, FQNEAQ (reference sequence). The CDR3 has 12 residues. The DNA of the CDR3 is TGTGCCAGCAGTCACCTTCCCTATTCCCAGTACTTC. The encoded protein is CASSHLPYSQYF.

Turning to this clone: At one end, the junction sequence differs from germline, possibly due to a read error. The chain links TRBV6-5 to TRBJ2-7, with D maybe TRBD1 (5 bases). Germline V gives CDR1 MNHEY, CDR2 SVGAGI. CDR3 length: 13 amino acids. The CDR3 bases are TGTGCCAACAGTCAACCAGGGCCCTACGAGCAGTACTTC. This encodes CANSQPGPYEQYF.

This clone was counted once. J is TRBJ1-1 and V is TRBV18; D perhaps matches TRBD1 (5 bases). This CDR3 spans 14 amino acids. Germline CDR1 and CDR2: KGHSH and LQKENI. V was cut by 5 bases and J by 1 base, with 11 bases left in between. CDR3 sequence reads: CASSWEGRNTEAFF. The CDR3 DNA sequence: TGTGCCAGCTCATGGGAGGGGAGGAACACTGAAGCTTTCTTT.

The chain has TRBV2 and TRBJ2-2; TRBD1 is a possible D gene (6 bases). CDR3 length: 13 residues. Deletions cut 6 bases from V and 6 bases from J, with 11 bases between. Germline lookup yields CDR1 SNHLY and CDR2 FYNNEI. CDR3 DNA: TGTGCCAGCAGACCTTGGACAGCCGGGGAGCTGTTTTTT. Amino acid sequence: CASRPWTAGELFF.

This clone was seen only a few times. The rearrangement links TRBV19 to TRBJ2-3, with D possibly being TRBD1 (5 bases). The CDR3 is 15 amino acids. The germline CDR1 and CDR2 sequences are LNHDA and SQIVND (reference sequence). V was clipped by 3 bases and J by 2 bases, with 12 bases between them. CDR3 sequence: CASSMGRTNTDTQYF. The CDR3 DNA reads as TGTGCCAGTAGTATGGGTCGGACAAACACAGATACGCAGTATTTT.

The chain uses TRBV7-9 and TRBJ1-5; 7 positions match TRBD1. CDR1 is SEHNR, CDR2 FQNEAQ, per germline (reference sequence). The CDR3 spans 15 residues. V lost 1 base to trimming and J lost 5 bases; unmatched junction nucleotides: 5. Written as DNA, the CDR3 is TGTGCCAGCAGCTTAGGAGGGGGCCGGGATCAGCCCCAGCATTTT. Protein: CASSLGGGRDQPQHF.

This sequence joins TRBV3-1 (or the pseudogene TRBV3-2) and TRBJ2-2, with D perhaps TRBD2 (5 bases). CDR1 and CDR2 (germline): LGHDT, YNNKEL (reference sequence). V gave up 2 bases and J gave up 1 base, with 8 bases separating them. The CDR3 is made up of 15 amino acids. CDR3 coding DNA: TGTGCCAGCAGCCAAATGAGGGAGAACACCGGGGAGCTGTTTTTT. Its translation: CASSQMRENTGELFF.

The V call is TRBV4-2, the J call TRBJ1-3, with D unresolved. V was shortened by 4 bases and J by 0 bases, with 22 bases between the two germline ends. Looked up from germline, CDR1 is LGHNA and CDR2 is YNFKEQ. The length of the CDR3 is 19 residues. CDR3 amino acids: CASSRVLRIHGNSGNTIYF. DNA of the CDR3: TGTGCCAGCAGCCGAGTGTTACGGATCCACGGGAACTCTGGAAACACCATATATTTT.

CDR3 sequence: CASSPSTGENYGYTF. The CDR3 DNA reads TGTGCCAGCAGCCCATCGACAGGAGAGAACTATGGCTACACCTTC. The chain employs TRBV4-2 and TRBJ1-2; perhaps TRBD1 as D (6 bases). CDR3 size: 15 residues. Looked up from germline, CDR1 is LGHNA and CDR2 is YNFKEQ. V was trimmed by 4 bases and J by 2 bases, leaving 14 bases between them.

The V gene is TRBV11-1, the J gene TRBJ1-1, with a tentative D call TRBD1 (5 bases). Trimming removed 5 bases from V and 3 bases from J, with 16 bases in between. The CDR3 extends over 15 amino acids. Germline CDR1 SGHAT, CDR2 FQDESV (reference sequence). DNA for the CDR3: TGTGCCAGCAGCCTAGGGGTCGGGGGGGACACTGAAGCTTTCTTT. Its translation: CASSLGVGGDTEAFF.

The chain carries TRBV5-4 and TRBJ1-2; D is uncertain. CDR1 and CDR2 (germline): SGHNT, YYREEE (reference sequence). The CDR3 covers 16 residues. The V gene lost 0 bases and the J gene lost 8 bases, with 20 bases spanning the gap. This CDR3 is CASSLAVRGNYGGYTF. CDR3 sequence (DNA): TGTGCCAGCAGCTTGGCCGTACGAGGTAACTATGGCGGCTACACCTTC.

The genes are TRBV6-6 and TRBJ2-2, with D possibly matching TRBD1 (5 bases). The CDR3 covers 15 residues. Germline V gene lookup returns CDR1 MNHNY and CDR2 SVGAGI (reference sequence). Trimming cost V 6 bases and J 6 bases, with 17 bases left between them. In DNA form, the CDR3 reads TGTGCCAGCAGCATGCGGACCTTAGGGGCCGGGGAGCTGTTTTTT. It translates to CASSMRTLGAGELFF.

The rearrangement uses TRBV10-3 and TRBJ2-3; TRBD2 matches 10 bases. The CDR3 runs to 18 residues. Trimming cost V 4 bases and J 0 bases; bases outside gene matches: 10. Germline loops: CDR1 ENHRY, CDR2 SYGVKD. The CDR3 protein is CAISVTLAGESSTDTQYF. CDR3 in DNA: TGTGCCATCAGTGTAACGCTAGCGGGGGAATCTAGCACAGATACGCAGTATTTT.

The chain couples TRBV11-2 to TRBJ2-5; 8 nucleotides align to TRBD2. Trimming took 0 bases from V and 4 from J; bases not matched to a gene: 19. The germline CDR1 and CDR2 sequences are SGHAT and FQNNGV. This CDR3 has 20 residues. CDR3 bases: TGTGCCAGCAGCTTAGATCGCGGACGCCTGGGCGGGGGGCTCGTAGAGACCCAGTACTTC. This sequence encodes CASSLDRGRLGGGLVETQYF. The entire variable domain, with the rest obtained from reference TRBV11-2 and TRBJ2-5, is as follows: EAGVAQSPRYKIIEKRQSVAFWCNPISGHATLYWYQQILGQGPKLLIQFQNNGVVDDSQLPKDRFSAERLKGVDSTLKIQPAKLEDSAVYLCASSLDRGRLGGGLVETQYFGPGTRLLVL.

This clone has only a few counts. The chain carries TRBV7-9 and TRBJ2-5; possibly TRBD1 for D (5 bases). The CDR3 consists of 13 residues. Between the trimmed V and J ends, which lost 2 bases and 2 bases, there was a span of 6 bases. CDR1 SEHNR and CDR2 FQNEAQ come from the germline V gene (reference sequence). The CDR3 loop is CASSLPGQETQYF. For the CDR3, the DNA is TGTGCCAGCAGCTTACCAGGGCAAGAGACCCAGTACTTC. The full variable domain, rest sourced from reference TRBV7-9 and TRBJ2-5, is DTGVSQNPRHKITKRGQNVTFRCDPISEHNRLYWYRQTLGQGPEFLTYFQNEAQLEKSRLLSDRFSAERPKGSFSTLEIQRTEQGDSAMYLCASSLPGQETQYFGPGTRLLVL.

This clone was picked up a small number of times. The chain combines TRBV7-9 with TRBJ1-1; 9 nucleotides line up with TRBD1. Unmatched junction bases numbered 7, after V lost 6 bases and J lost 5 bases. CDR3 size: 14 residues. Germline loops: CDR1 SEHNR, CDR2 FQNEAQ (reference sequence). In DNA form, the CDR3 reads TGTGCCAGCAGTCCGGGACAGGGTTGGACTGAAGCTTTCTTT. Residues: CASSPGQGWTEAFF.

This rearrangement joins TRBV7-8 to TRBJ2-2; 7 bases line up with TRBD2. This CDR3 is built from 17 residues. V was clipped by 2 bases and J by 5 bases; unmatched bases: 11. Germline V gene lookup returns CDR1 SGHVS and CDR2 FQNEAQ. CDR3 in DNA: TGTGCCAGCAGCTTATTAGGAAAAGCGGGGAGGACCGGGGAGCTGTTTTTT. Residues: CASSLLGKAGRTGELFF.

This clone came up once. The CDR3 protein is CASGRGSSYNEQFF. DNA for the CDR3: TGTGCTAGTGGCCGGGGGAGCTCCTACAATGAGCAGTTCTTC. The genes are TRBV12-5 and TRBJ2-1; weak D call: TRBD2 (6 bases). The germline V gene encodes CDR1 LGHNT and CDR2 FRNRAP. V lost 6 bases and J lost 0, with 9 bases in between. The CDR3 is made up of 14 amino acids.

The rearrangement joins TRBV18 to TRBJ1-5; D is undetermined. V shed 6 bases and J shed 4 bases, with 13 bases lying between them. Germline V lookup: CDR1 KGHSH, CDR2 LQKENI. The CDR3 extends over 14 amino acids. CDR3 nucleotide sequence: TGTGCCAGCTCCTCCGGGTCCAGAAATCAGCCCCAGCATTTT. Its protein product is CASSSGSRNQPQHF.

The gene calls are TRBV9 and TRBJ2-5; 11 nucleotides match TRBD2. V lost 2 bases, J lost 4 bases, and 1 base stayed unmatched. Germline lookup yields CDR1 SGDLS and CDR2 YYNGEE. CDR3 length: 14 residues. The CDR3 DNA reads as TGTGCCAGCAGCGTGACTAGCGGGGTAGAGACCCAGTACTTC. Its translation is CASSVTSGVETQYF.

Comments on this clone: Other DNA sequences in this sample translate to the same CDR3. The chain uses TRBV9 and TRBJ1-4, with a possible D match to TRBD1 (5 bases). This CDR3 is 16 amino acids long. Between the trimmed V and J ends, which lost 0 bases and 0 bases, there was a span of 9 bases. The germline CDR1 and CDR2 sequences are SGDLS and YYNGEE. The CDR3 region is CASSVGRGATNEKLFF. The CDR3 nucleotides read TGTGCCAGCAGCGTAGGCCGGGGGGCAACTAATGAAAAACTGTTTTTT.